The 13 T cell receptor beta chains given below trace back to one sample, sequenced in a study of T-cell memory formation after mild COVID-19. TCRdb re-analysed the 5' RACE reads in MiXCR, keeping a single row per CDR3 protein. Of fewer than 450,000 distinct CDR3 sequences listed, 20% to 25% were seen once; the top ten hold roughly 8.7%. Sequencing was performed on PBMCs or a T cell subset sorted from them (not recorded which). The origin of the receptors is an adult woman who had mild COVID-19 (a few samples of this study predate the infection). Cell type and time point are not known.

The chain employs TRBV6-2 or TRBV6-3 and TRBJ1-6; D unclear. The germline gives CDR1 MNHEY, CDR2 SVGEGT. The germline V and J ends were trimmed by 3 bases and 14 bases, with 8 bases remaining between them. The CDR3 loop spans 11 amino acids. CDR3 DNA sequence: TGTGCCAGCAGTTATGGCGCGGCCCTCCACTTT. It yields the protein CASSYGAALHF.

The J gene is TRBJ2-7, the V gene TRBV2, with 7 bases matching TRBD2. The CDR3 covers 15 residues. Germline values: CDR1 SNHLY, CDR2 FYNNEI. Trimming took 2 bases from V and 2 from J; bases not matched to a gene: 6. The CDR3 DNA reads TGTGCCAGCAGTGAAAATAGCGGGCCCCCCTACGAGCAGTACTTC. Residues: CASSENSGPPYEQYF.

This clonotype was recorded a few times. This sequence joins TRBV10-2 and TRBJ2-5; D might be TRBD2 (6 bases). The CDR3 covers 15 residues. Germline V gene lookup returns CDR1 WSHSY and CDR2 SAAADI. V lost 0 bases and J 4 bases, leaving 12 bases between the germline ends. Here the CDR3 DNA reads TGCGCCAGCAGTGAGTCGGGGGGTTGGGGAGAGACCCAGTACTTC. This encodes CASSESGGWGETQYF.

The rearrangement joins TRBV4-3 to TRBJ2-1; perhaps TRBD2 as D (7 bases). The length of the CDR3 is 18 residues. V was pared by 1 base and J by 0 bases, with 16 bases between. Germline lookup yields CDR1 LGHNA and CDR2 YSLEER. CDR3 sequence (DNA): TGCGCCAGCAGCCAAGGGGGGGGCGGGGCTAGCTCCTACAATGAGCAGTTCTTC. This gives the protein CASSQGGGGASSYNEQFF.

The rearrangement joins TRBV7-2 to TRBJ1-2, with TRBD1 identical over 7 bases. The CDR3 sequence is 17 residues long. Germline CDR1 reads SGHTA; CDR2 reads FQGNSA. V lost 5 bases and J lost 0; bases outside the gene matches: 12. CDR3 loop: CASSRRQGIRANYGYTF. The CDR3 nucleotides read TGTGCCAGCAGCCGTCGACAGGGTATTAGGGCTAACTATGGCTACACCTTC.

This clonotype has a single count. The chain is built from TRBV7-9 and TRBJ1-5; a possible D gene is TRBD1 (6 bases). Trimming pared 4 bases from V and 7 bases from J, leaving 11 bases between. The CDR3 is 13 residues long. From germline, CDR1 is SEHNR and CDR2 FQNEAQ (reference sequence). The CDR3 protein is CASSWNRDQPQHF. As DNA, the CDR3 is TGTGCCAGCAGCTGGAACAGGGACCAGCCCCAGCATTTT. Together with reference TRBV7-9 and TRBJ1-5, the CDR3 gives the full variable domain: DTGVSQNPRHKITKRGQNVTFRCDPISEHNRLYWYRQTLGQGPEFLTYFQNEAQLEKSRLLSDRFSAERPKGSFSTLEIQRTEQGDSAMYLCASSWNRDQPQHFGDGTRLSIL.

V gene TRBV9 combines with J gene TRBJ2-1; 7 bases line up with TRBD2. The CDR3 runs to 13 residues. Germline V gene lookup returns CDR1 SGDLS and CDR2 YYNGEE. The V segment lost 3 bases and the J segment 9 bases; nucleotides outside the gene matches: 6. CDR3 sequence reads: CASSEQTSREQFF. The CDR3 region has the DNA TGTGCCAGCAGCGAGCAGACTAGCCGTGAGCAGTTCTTC.

This clonotype has just a few counts. The chain combines TRBV7-2 with TRBJ2-1, with TRBD2 matching over 9 bases. This CDR3 comprises 15 residues. Germline-derived CDR1 and CDR2 are SGHTA and FQGNSA. With 4 bases clipped from V and 2 bases from J, the junction kept 3 bases outside the gene matches. The CDR3 DNA is TGTGCCAGCAGCTCGACTAGCGGAGCCTACAATGAGCAGTTCTTC. Its protein is CASSSTSGAYNEQFF. Using reference TRBV7-2 and TRBJ2-1 for the parts outside the CDR3, the full variable domain is GAGVSQSPSNKVTEKGKDVELRCDPISGHTALYWYRQSLGQGLEFLIYFQGNSAPDKSGLPSDRFSAERTGGSVSTLTIQRTQQEDSAVYLCASSSTSGAYNEQFFGPGTRLTVL.

This chain uses TRBV14 with TRBJ2-1; D is possibly TRBD1 or TRBD2 (5 bases each). Trimming took 1 base from V and 1 from J, leaving 11 bases between them. CDR1 is SGHDN, CDR2 FVKESK, per germline. The CDR3 consists of 16 residues. The CDR3 sequence is CASSQGGSGSYNEQFF. The CDR3 DNA reads TGTGCCAGCAGCCAAGGGGGGAGTGGGTCCTACAATGAGCAGTTCTTC.

The rearrangement links TRBV20-1 to TRBJ2-2; a weak D match, TRBD2 (6 bases). Germline CDR1 and CDR2: DFQATT and SNEGSKA (reference sequence). Between the trimmed V and J ends, which lost 0 bases and 4 bases, there was a span of 12 bases. The CDR3 has 15 amino acids. The CDR3 nucleotides read TGCAGTGCTAGAGAGACCGGGGGATCCACCGGGGAGCTGTTTTTT. It translates to CSARETGGSTGELFF.

The V gene is TRBV6-5, the J gene TRBJ1-2; D uncertain. V was clipped by 6 bases and J by 13 bases, with 15 bases between them. The CDR3 spans 11 residues. Germline V lookup: CDR1 MNHEY, CDR2 SVGAGI. The CDR3 DNA sequence: TGTGCCAGCAGGTCGGGTCGATCTACCACCTTC. Its protein product is CASRSGRSTTF.

This clonotype has more than one count but fewer than ten. The rearrangement uses TRBV11-2 and TRBJ2-1; D is perhaps TRBD2 (6 bases). The V end lost 5 bases, the J end lost 10 bases, and 27 bases lay between the germline ends. Per germline, CDR1 SGHAT and CDR2 FQNNGV. CDR3 length: 17 residues. CDR3 protein: CASSLPRVLRGIREQFF. In nucleotides, the CDR3 is TGTGCCAGCAGCCTACCCAGAGTTCTACGGGGGATACGGGAGCAGTTCTTC.

The chain is built from TRBV5-1 and TRBJ1-2, with D possibly matching TRBD1 (6 bases). Germline V lookup: CDR1 SGHRS, CDR2 YFSETQ. The germline V and J ends were trimmed by 0 bases and 2 bases, with 14 bases remaining between them. The length of the CDR3 is 16 residues. CDR3 nucleotide sequence: TGCGCCAGCAGCTTGGCCGGTTTACAGGGAAACTATGGCTACACCTTC. Residues: CASSLAGLQGNYGYTF.